One sample yielded the 29 T cell receptor beta chains listed below, sequenced in a study of control samples from healthy donors and cancer patients. Sequencing was performed with immunoSEQ multiplex PCR; in TCRdb, only in-frame clones are kept and a portion is missing. The sample lists roughly 47,000 clones; around 87% were seen once. The source material was PBMCs. Receptor source: a woman aged 55 to 70 with lung cancer.

The count of this clone is one. V gene TRBV9 combines with J gene TRBJ2-1; 7 nucleotides match TRBD2. Germline V gives CDR1 SGDLS, CDR2 YYNGEE. The J segment lost 2 bases and the V segment lost 6 bases, leaving 8 bases of the junction unmatched. CDR3 size: 15 residues. CDR3 nucleotide sequence: TGTGCCAGCAACCTAGCGGTAGGGGCCTACAATGAGCAGTTCTTC. Protein product: CASNLAVGAYNEQFF.

This chain links TRBV10-1 with TRBJ2-2; D is uncertain. This CDR3 has 15 amino acids. Trimming left V 3 bases short and J 8 bases short, with 16 bases between. Germline CDR1 and CDR2: WNHNN and SYGVQD (reference sequence). The CDR3 here is CASSDLRTPLGELFF. In DNA form, the CDR3 reads TGCGCCAGCAGTGATCTCCGGACCCCTCTGGGGGAGCTGTTTTTT.

J is TRBJ2-2 and V is TRBV28; D gene ambiguous. Looked up from germline, CDR1 is MDHEN and CDR2 is SYDVKM. V was pared by 2 bases and J by 6 bases, with 7 bases between. This CDR3 is built from 13 residues. The DNA for the CDR3 is TGTGCCAGCAGTTTACCCTCATCCGGGGAGCTGTTTTTT. This gives the protein CASSLPSSGELFF.

The gene calls are TRBV30 and TRBJ1-1; D is unresolved. Germline CDR1 and CDR2: GTSNPN and SVGIG (reference sequence). The CDR3 sequence is 12 residues long. The V gene lost 4 bases and the J gene lost 0 bases, with 6 bases spanning the gap. CDR3 in DNA: TGTGCCTGGAACGGCATGAACACTGAAGCTTTCTTT. This gives the protein CAWNGMNTEAFF.

The chain couples TRBV6-2 or TRBV6-3 to TRBJ2-5; D unclear. CDR3 length equals 12 residues. V gave up 5 bases and J gave up 7 bases, with 11 bases separating them. Looked up from germline, CDR1 is MNHEY and CDR2 is SVGEGT. Here the CDR3 DNA reads TGTGCCAGCAGTAAGGGCCCAGGGACCCAGTACTTC. It encodes CASSKGPGTQYF.

The V call is TRBV21-1, the J call TRBJ2-1; the tabulated D call, TRBD2, remains unverified against the DNA. TRBV21-1 is a documented pseudogene. CDR3 size: 15 residues. The CDR3 spells CAILRWAGAYNEQFF. In DNA, the CDR3 is TGTGCCATCCTCAGGTGGGCGGGGGCCTACAATGAGCAGTTCTTC.

The J gene is TRBJ2-2, the V gene TRBV6-2 or TRBV6-3; D is perhaps TRBD1 (6 bases). The CDR3 is 14 residues long. CDR1 is MNHEY and CDR2 is SVGEGT in the germline V gene. Trimming cost V 5 bases and J 1 base, with 8 bases left between them. CDR3 amino acids: CASSRTENTGELFF. The CDR3, as DNA: TGTGCCAGCAGTCGGACAGAGAACACCGGGGAGCTGTTTTTT.

The V gene is TRBV18, the J gene TRBJ2-7; 7 bases agree with TRBD1. The V gene's germline CDR1 is KGHSH and CDR2 LQKENI. J was trimmed by 4 bases and V by 0 bases; bases with no gene match: 3. This CDR3 is 14 amino acids long. The CDR3 protein is CASSPPSRGYEQYF. The CDR3 nucleotides are TGTGCCAGCTCACCACCGAGCAGGGGGTACGAGCAGTACTTC. The full variable domain, its missing parts supplied by reference TRBV18 and TRBJ2-7, is NAGVMQNPRHLVRRRGQEARLRCSPMKGHSHVYWYRQLPEEGLKFMVYLQKENIIDESGMPKERFSAEFPKEGPSILRIQQVVRGDSAAYFCASSPPSRGYEQYFGPGTRLTVT.

This chain links TRBV5-4 with TRBJ2-3; a possible D gene is TRBD1 (6 bases). Germline V CDR1 and CDR2: SGHNT, YYREEE (reference sequence). V was cut by 3 bases and J by 0 bases, with 11 bases left in between. There are 15 residues in the CDR3. The CDR3 region has the DNA TGTGCCAGCAGCTGGTGGGGGCGGAGCACAGATACGCAGTATTTT. This translates into CASSWWGRSTDTQYF.

This rearrangement joins TRBV3-1 (or the pseudogene TRBV3-2) to TRBJ2-1; 10 nucleotides align to TRBD2. The length of the CDR3 is 15 residues. Germline V gene lookup returns CDR1 LGHDT and CDR2 YNNKEL (reference sequence). After removal of 2 bases from V and 9 bases from J, the junction contained 7 bases not matched to a gene. CDR3: CASSQYKAGGGEQFF. In DNA, the CDR3 is TGTGCCAGCAGCCAATATAAAGCGGGAGGGGGTGAGCAGTTCTTC.

V is TRBV6-5 and J is TRBJ2-7; 10 nucleotides align to TRBD1. V lost 6 bases, J lost 2 bases, and 7 bases stayed unmatched. This CDR3 comprises 15 residues. Germline values: CDR1 MNHEY, CDR2 SVGAGI. As DNA, the CDR3 is TGTGCCAGCAGCCCGCCGGGACAGGGGCCCTACGAGCAGTACTTC. This gives the protein CASSPPGQGPYEQYF.

The chain carries TRBV7-3 and TRBJ2-1; tentative D call: TRBD1 (5 bases). The CDR3 has 14 residues. The V gene's germline CDR1 is SGHTA and CDR2 FQGTGA. V shed 5 bases and J shed 5 bases, with 13 bases lying between them. DNA for the CDR3: TGTGCCAGCAGCCGCCCAGGGCTCAACAATGAGCAGTTCTTC. It translates to CASSRPGLNNEQFF.

The J gene is TRBJ1-3, the V gene TRBV18; D is undetermined. Germline lookup yields CDR1 KGHSH and CDR2 LQKENI. The CDR3 has 14 amino acids. Trimming removed 3 bases at V and 0 bases at J, with 6 bases between. CDR3 sequence: CASSPGLSGNTIYF. The CDR3 DNA sequence: TGTGCCAGCTCACCGGGCCTCTCTGGAAACACCATATATTTT.

This clone was recorded only once. The V call is TRBV18, the J call TRBJ2-7; D perhaps matches TRBD2 (5 bases). The V end lost 6 bases, the J end lost 2 bases, and 11 bases lay between the germline ends. Germline V gene lookup returns CDR1 KGHSH and CDR2 LQKENI. The CDR3 consists of 13 residues. The CDR3 loop reads CASSEGRPYEQYF. CDR3 bases: TGTGCCAGCTCCGAGGGCCGACCCTACGAGCAGTACTTC. Based on the CDR3 plus reference TRBV18 and TRBJ2-7, the full variable domain is NAGVMQNPRHLVRRRGQEARLRCSPMKGHSHVYWYRQLPEEGLKFMVYLQKENIIDESGMPKERFSAEFPKEGPSILRIQQVVRGDSAAYFCASSEGRPYEQYFGPGTRLTVT.

The genes are TRBV10-2 and TRBJ1-5, with 7 bases that match TRBD1. V was clipped by 4 bases and J by 4 bases; unmatched bases: 7. Germline loops: CDR1 WSHSY, CDR2 SAAADI. The CDR3 is 15 residues long. The CDR3 spells CASSGGGRRNQPQHF. Here the CDR3 DNA reads TGCGCCAGCAGTGGAGGGGGCAGGCGGAATCAGCCCCAGCATTTT.

This clone came up a few times. The chain uses TRBV9 and TRBJ2-3; 8 bases match TRBD1. Looked up from germline, CDR1 is SGDLS and CDR2 is YYNGEE. The CDR3 runs to 16 residues. V trimming: 5 bases; J trimming: 5 bases; junction bases outside the gene matches: 13. CDR3 nucleotide sequence: TGTGCCAGCAGTGACAACAGGGGGGCGCAAGGAGATACGCAGTATTTT. Protein product: CASSDNRGAQGDTQYF.

The chain carries TRBV7-2 and TRBJ2-5; 7 nucleotides line up with TRBD1. CDR1 SGHTA and CDR2 FQGNSA come from the germline V gene. This CDR3 is built from 14 residues. Trimming took 5 bases from V and 2 from J; bases not matched to a gene: 5. CDR3 DNA: TGTGCCAGCAGCCCCGGGACAGCTCAAGAGACCCAGTACTTC. It translates to CASSPGTAQETQYF. The full variable domain, rest sourced from reference TRBV7-2 and TRBJ2-5, is GAGVSQSPSNKVTEKGKDVELRCDPISGHTALYWYRQSLGQGLEFLIYFQGNSAPDKSGLPSDRFSAERTGGSVSTLTIQRTQQEDSAVYLCASSPGTAQETQYFGPGTRLLVL.

This chain connects TRBV13 to TRBJ1-1; D is unresolved. Germline lookup yields CDR1 PRHDT and CDR2 FYEKMQ (reference sequence). The germline V and J ends were trimmed by 5 bases and 1 base, with 11 bases remaining between them. The CDR3 totals 14 residues. This chain's CDR3 is CASSPSSRNTEAFF. In DNA, the CDR3 is TGTGCCAGCAGCCCTTCGAGCAGGAACACTGAAGCTTTCTTT.

The rearrangement joins TRBV7-6 to TRBJ2-1; no firm D call. The V gene lost 5 bases and the J gene lost 1 base, with 12 bases spanning the gap. The CDR3 spans 15 residues. The germline V gene encodes CDR1 SGHVS and CDR2 FNYEAQ. Here the CDR3 DNA reads TGTGCCAGCAGCGCCAATCGACTGTCCTACAATGAGCAGTTCTTC. Residues: CASSANRLSYNEQFF.

The chain links TRBV2 to TRBJ1-1; D is possibly TRBD1 (5 bases). V lost 7 bases to trimming and J lost 7 bases, with 16 bases between them. CDR3 size: 13 residues. Germline CDR1 SNHLY, CDR2 FYNNEI. Here the CDR3 DNA reads TGTGCCAGCAACATGGGAACAGGCGATGAAGCTTTCTTT. This codes for CASNMGTGDEAFF.

This clone was observed a single time. The chain couples TRBV2 to TRBJ1-2; a possible D gene is TRBD1 (6 bases). Trimming left V 8 bases short and J 4 bases short, with 17 bases between. Germline CDR1 reads SNHLY; CDR2 reads FYNNEI. The CDR3 consists of 14 residues. This CDR3 reads CASVFSDSPYGYTF. CDR3 DNA: TGTGCCAGCGTATTTTCGGACAGTCCCTATGGCTACACCTTC.

This clone showed up just a few times. The CDR3 sequence: CASSQDRDRGLVTEAFF. The CDR3 DNA sequence: TGCGCCAGCAGCCAAGATCGGGACAGGGGGCTAGTCACTGAAGCTTTCTTT. The chain couples TRBV4-3 to TRBJ1-1; 12 bases align to TRBD1. This CDR3 region has 17 residues. Germline trimming cut 0 bases from V and 4 bases from J; bases unmatched to any gene: 6. The germline V gene has CDR1 LGHNA and CDR2 YSLEER.

The gene calls are TRBV4-1 and TRBJ2-7; a possible D gene is TRBD2 (5 bases). The CDR3 has 15 amino acids. Germline loops: CDR1 MGHRA, CDR2 YSYEKL. Trimming left V 1 base short and J 1 base short, with 11 bases between. The CDR3 sequence: CASSQVVGDSYEQYF. CDR3 in DNA: TGCGCCAGCAGCCAAGTTGTGGGAGATTCCTACGAGCAGTACTTC.

The chain has TRBV6-6 and TRBJ2-7; 7 nucleotides align to TRBD2. Germline CDR1 and CDR2: MNHNY and SVGAGI (reference sequence). The length of the CDR3 is 16 residues. The J segment lost 2 bases and the V segment lost 7 bases, leaving 14 bases of the junction unmatched. CDR3 sequence reads: CASTPGDGGSPYEQYF. The CDR3 bases are TGTGCCAGCACCCCGGGGGACGGGGGGAGCCCCTACGAGCAGTACTTC.

The chain couples TRBV28 to TRBJ1-1, with unresolved D. The CDR3 runs 13 residues. Germline-derived CDR1 and CDR2 are MDHEN and SYDVKM. V gave up 2 bases and J gave up 8 bases, with 12 bases separating them. The CDR3 DNA sequence: TGTGCCAGCAGTTTACCCAGGACGGCAGAAGCTTTCTTT. It specifies CASSLPRTAEAFF.

The rearrangement links TRBV30 to TRBJ1-3; the D is unclear. The CDR3 extends over 13 amino acids. With 1 base removed from V and 4 bases from J, the gap between germline ends came to 8 bases. The germline CDR1 and CDR2 sequences are GTSNPN and SVGIG (reference sequence). CDR3 sequence reads: CAWSGGSGNTIYF. CDR3 in DNA: TGTGCCTGGAGTGGTGGGTCCGGAAACACCATATATTTT.

The chain uses TRBV7-3 and TRBJ2-2; 10 bases match TRBD1. In germline, CDR1 is SGHTA, CDR2 FQGTGA. V was pared by 6 bases and J by 3 bases, with 4 bases of the junction left unmatched. The CDR3 totals 15 residues. CDR3 region: CASRPGTGDTGELFF. CDR3 DNA sequence: TGTGCCAGCAGGCCCGGGACAGGGGACACCGGGGAGCTGTTTTTT.

CDR3 nucleotides: TGTGCCAGCAGGTCTTCGGTGGCCTACGAGCAGTACTTC. Translated: CASRSSVAYEQYF. The V and J genes are TRBV12-3 or TRBV12-4 and TRBJ2-7; D unclear. With 6 bases removed from V and 2 bases from J, the gap between germline ends came to 11 bases. The CDR3 extends over 13 amino acids.

A single count supports this clone. The chain couples TRBV9 to TRBJ1-6; D is undetermined. Between the trimmed V and J ends, which lost 0 bases and 0 bases, there was a span of 7 bases. CDR1 SGDLS and CDR2 YYNGEE come from the germline V gene. There are 16 residues in the CDR3. DNA for the CDR3: TGTGCCAGCAGCGTAGGTCCCAGCTCCTATAATTCACCCCTCCACTTT. As protein: CASSVGPSSYNSPLHF. The variable domain in full, completed from reference TRBV9 and TRBJ1-6, reads DSGVTQTPKHLITATGQRVTLRCSPRSGDLSVYWYQQSLDQGLQFLIQYYNGEERAKGNILERFSAQQFPDLHSELNLSSLELGDSALYFCASSVGPSSYNSPLHFGNGTRLTVT.